These 5 T cell receptor beta chains came from one sample sequenced in a study of cytomegalovirus exposure and HLA in healthy donors. PCR employed 60 Vbeta and 13 Jbeta primers. Only in-frame clones appear in the TCRdb table, and some are missing; sequencing was by immunoSEQ multiplex PCR. There are under 200,000 clones in the sample; 65% to 85% occur only once, and around 2.5% lies in the top ten. The sample consisted of PBMCs. Source of these receptors: a man in his sixties in good health and CMV-seronegative.

The chain combines TRBV5-4 with TRBJ2-7; TRBD1 matches 9 bases. Germline V gene sequence: CDR1 SGHNT, CDR2 YYREEE (reference sequence). CDR3 length: 14 residues. V was clipped by 4 bases and J by 0 bases; unmatched bases: 2. The CDR3 loop is CASSEGQGSYEQYF. The CDR3 DNA reads as TGTGCCAGCAGCGAGGGACAGGGCTCCTACGAGCAGTACTTC.

The rearrangement links TRBV6-5 to TRBJ2-5, with TRBD1 identical over 11 bases. After removal of 5 bases from V and 4 bases from J, the junction contained 3 bases not matched to a gene. The CDR3 has 14 residues. Germline CDR1 is MNHEY and CDR2 is SVGAGI. The CDR3 nucleotides are TGTGCCAGCAGTAGGGGGACAGGGGGAGAGACCCAGTACTTC. Amino acids: CASSRGTGGETQYF.

This chain joins TRBV6-1 and TRBJ2-5; 7 bases map to TRBD2. After removal of 5 bases from V and 4 bases from J, the junction contained 7 bases not matched to a gene. Germline CDR1 reads MNHNS; CDR2 reads SASEGT. The CDR3 totals 14 residues. CDR3 nucleotide sequence: TGTGCCAGCAGTAGCATGTGGGGGGGAGAGACCCAGTACTTC. It translates to CASSSMWGGETQYF.

The chain combines TRBV19 with TRBJ1-4; 8 nucleotides agree with TRBD1. J lost 8 bases, V lost 6 bases, and 8 bases had no gene match. This CDR3 is built from 14 residues. CDR1 is LNHDA, CDR2 SQIVND, per germline (reference sequence). The CDR3 reads CASRDDRGGEKLFF. CDR3 nucleotides: TGTGCCAGTAGGGACGACAGGGGCGGCGAAAAACTGTTTTTT.

The chain employs TRBV30 and TRBJ1-1; D gene uncertain. Germline V gene data show CDR1 as GTSNPN and CDR2 as SVGIG (reference sequence). The CDR3 loop spans 11 amino acids. Deletions cut 1 base from V and 6 bases from J, with 6 bases between. CDR3 nucleotide sequence: TGTGCCTGGAGTGGCACGGCTGAAGCTTTCTTT. Its translation: CAWSGTAEAFF.